This TCR beta chain appears in the sequencing data of a study of CD8+CD57+ T cells in acquired aplastic anemia. Looking at the study overall: The study obtained an average of about 3.2 ug of DNA from sorted CD4+ and CD8+ cells. Study conclusions and caveats: Sharing between patients and controls was observed for twenty-nine CD8+ CDR3 sequences.

This clonotype was found many times. Its target is not known. Genomic DNA provided the template from which TCR beta VDJ and CDR3 profiles were obtained. From the reads, TCRdb called clonotypes with MiXCR, one entry per CDR3 protein. The profile shows 450,000 to 550,000 distinct CDR3 sequences, around 30% of them singletons. By flow cytometry, patients selected for sequencing had shown an expansion of CD8+CD57+ cells. The patients all had a severe acquired aplastic anemia diagnosis. The sequence came from a human donor with aplastic anemia. Sequencing used sorted CD4+, CD8+, or CD8+CD57+ T cells (not recorded which) from PBMCs.

CDR3 sequence reads: CATSRAGQGASEAFF. CDR3 nucleotides: TGTGCCACCAGCAGAGCGGGACAGGGGGCAAGTGAAGCTTTCTTT. J is TRBJ1-1 and V is TRBV15, with TRBD1 matching over 12 bases. The V gene end was trimmed by 1 base and the J gene end by 7 bases; junction bases not matched to a gene: 4. The CDR3 loop spans 15 amino acids. The germline CDR1 and CDR2 sequences are LNHNV and YYDKDF (reference sequence).